This TCR beta chain was captured by sequencing in a study of T-cell reconstitution after alpha-beta-depleted transplantation in children. Note on this clonotype: The antigen is unknown.

The CDR3 is 13 amino acids. Trimming stripped 7 bases from V and 4 bases from J, with 13 bases between. Per germline, CDR1 MNHNY and CDR2 SVGAGI (reference sequence). Regarding the study as a whole: TCRbeta diversity was high at day 60 in some patients (a result of surviving recipient T cells and thymic progenitors). Among T cells one year after transplant, newly produced cells accounted for most counts and diversity. After transplant, at about two months, alpha-beta T cells were reportedly derived from several hundred expanded graft clones.

Unique molecular identifiers were built into the TCRbeta library. TCRdb recomputed calls from the PCR reads with MiXCR, one row per CDR3 protein. Among a few hundred thousand distinct CDR3 sequences listed, over 40% were seen once. V gene TRBV6-6 combines with J gene TRBJ1-2, with D possibly TRBD1 on 5 matching bases. The sequence derives from a girl aged 2 to 10 with aplastic anemia, due to receive a stem cell transplant. The sequencing used PBMCs, collected before TCRalphabeta/CD19-depleted stem cell transplant. Here the CDR3 DNA reads TGTGCCAGCACCGTTGGTGGGGCCTATGGCTACACCTTC. This codes for CASTVGGAYGYTF.